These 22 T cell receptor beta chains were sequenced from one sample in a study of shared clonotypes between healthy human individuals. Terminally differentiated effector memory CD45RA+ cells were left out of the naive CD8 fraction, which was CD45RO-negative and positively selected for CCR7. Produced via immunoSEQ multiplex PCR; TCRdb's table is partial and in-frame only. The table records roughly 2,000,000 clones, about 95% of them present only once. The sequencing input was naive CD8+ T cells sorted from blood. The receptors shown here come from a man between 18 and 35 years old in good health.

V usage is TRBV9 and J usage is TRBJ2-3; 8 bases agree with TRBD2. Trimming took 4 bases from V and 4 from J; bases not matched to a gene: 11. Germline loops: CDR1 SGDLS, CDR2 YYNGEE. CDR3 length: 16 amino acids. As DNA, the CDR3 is TGTGCCAGCAGCCCTGGACTAGCCGTGTCTTCAGATACGCAGTATTTT. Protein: CASSPGLAVSSDTQYF.

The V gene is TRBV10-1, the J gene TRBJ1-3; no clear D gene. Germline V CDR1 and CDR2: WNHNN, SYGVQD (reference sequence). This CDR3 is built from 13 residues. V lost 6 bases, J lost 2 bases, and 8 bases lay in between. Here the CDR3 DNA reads TGCGCCAGCAGAGCAGAACCTGGAAACACCATATATTTT. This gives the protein CASRAEPGNTIYF.

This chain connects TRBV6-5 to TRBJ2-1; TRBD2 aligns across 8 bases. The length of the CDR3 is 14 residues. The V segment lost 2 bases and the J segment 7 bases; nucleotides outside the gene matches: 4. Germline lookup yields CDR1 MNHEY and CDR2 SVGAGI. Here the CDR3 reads CASSYPAGGNEQFF. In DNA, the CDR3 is TGTGCCAGCAGTTACCCTGCGGGGGGTAATGAGCAGTTCTTC.

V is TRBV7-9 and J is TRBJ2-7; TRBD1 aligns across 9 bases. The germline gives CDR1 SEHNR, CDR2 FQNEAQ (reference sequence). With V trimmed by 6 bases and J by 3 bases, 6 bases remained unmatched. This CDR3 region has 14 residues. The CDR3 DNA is TGTGCCAGCAGGGAGGACAGGGGTCTCTACGAGCAGTACTTC. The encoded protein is CASREDRGLYEQYF.

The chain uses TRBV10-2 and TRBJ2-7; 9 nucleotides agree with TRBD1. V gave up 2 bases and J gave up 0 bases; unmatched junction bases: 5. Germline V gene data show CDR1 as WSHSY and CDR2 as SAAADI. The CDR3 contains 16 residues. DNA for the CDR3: TGCGCCAGCAGTGAGACAGGGGGCTACGGCTCCTACGAGCAGTACTTC. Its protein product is CASSETGGYGSYEQYF.

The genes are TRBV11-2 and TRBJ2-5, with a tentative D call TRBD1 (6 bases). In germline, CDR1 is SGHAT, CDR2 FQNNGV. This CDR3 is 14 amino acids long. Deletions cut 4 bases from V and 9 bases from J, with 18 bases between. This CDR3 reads CASSSTIQGRAQYF. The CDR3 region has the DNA TGTGCCAGCAGCTCGACAATACAGGGACGGGCCCAGTACTTC. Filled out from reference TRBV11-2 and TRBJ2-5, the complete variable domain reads EAGVAQSPRYKIIEKRQSVAFWCNPISGHATLYWYQQILGQGPKLLIQFQNNGVVDDSQLPKDRFSAERLKGVDSTLKIQPAKLEDSAVYLCASSSTIQGRAQYFGPGTRLLVL.

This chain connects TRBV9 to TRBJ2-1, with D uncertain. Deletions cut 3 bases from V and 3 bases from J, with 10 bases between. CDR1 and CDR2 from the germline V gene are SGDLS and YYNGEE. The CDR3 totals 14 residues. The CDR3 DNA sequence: TGTGCCAGCAGCGACTCTACAAGCTACAATGAGCAGTTCTTC. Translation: CASSDSTSYNEQFF.

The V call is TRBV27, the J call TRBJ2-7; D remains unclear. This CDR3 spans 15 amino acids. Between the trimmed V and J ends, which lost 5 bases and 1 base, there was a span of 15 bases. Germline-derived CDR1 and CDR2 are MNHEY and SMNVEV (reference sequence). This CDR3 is CASSPDLYLSYEQYF. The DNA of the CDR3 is TGTGCCAGCAGTCCCGATTTATACCTATCCTACGAGCAGTACTTC.

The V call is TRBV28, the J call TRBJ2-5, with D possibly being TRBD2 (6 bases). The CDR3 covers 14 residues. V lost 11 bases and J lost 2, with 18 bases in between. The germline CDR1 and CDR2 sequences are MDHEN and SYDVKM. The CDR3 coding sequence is TGTGCCTCGGGAGTGGGCTTCCGGCAAGAGACCCAGTACTTC. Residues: CASGVGFRQETQYF. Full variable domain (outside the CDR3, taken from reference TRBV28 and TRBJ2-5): DVKVTQSSRYLVKRTGEKVFLECVQDMDHENMFWYRQDPGLGLRLIYFSYDVKMKEKGDIPEGYSVSREKKERFSLILESASTNQTSMYLCASGVGFRQETQYFGPGTRLLVL.

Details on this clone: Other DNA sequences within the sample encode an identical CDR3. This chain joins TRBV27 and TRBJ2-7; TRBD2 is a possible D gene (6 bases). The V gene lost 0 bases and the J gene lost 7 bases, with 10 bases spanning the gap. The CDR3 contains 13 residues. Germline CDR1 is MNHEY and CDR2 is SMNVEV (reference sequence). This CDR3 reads CASSLSRAGEQYF. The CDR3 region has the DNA TGTGCCAGCAGTTTATCCCGGGCGGGAGAGCAGTACTTC.

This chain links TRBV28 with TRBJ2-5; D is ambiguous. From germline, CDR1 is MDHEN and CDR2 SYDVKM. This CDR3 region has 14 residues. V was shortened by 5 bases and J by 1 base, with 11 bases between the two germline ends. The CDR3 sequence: CASSLRQSQETQYF. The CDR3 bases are TGTGCCAGCAGTCTTAGACAATCCCAAGAGACCCAGTACTTC.

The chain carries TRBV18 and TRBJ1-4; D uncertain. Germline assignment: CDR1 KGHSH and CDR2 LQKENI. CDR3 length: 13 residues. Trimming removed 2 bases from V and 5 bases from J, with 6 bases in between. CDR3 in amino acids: CASSPDGNEKLFF. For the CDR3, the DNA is TGTGCCAGCTCACCAGACGGGAATGAAAAACTGTTTTTT.

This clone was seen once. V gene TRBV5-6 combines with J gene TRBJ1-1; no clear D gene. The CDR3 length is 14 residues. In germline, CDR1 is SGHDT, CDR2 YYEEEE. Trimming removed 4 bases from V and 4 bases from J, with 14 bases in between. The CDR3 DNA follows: TGTGCCAGCAGCGACGAAAGAGGGAGCACTGAAGCTTTCTTT. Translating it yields CASSDERGSTEAFF.

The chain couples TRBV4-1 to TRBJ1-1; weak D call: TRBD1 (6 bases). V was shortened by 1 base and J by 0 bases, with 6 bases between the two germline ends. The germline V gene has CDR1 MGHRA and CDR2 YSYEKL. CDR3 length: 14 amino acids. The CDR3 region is CASSQGDMNTEAFF. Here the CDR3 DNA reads TGCGCCAGCAGCCAAGGGGACATGAACACTGAAGCTTTCTTT.

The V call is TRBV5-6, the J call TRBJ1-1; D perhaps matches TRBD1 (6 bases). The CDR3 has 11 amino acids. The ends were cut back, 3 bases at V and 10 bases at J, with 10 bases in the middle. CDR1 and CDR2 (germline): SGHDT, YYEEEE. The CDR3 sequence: CASSSQGVAFF. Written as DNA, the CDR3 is TGTGCCAGCAGCTCACAGGGCGTAGCTTTCTTT.

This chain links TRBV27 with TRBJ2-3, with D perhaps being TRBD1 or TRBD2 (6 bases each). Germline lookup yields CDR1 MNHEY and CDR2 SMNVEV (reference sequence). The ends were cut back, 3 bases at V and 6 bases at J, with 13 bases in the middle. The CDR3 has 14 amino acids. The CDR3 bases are TGTGCCAGCAGTTTCTTGAGGGGGACTGATACGCAGTATTTT. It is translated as CASSFLRGTDTQYF.

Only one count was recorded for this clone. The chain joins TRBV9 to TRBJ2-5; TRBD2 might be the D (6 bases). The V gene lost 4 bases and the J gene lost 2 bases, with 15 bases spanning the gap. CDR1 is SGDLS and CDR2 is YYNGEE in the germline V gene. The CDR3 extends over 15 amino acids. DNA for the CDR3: TGTGCCAGCAGCCCTTGGGGACTGCTTCAAGAGACCCAGTACTTC. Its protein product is CASSPWGLLQETQYF.

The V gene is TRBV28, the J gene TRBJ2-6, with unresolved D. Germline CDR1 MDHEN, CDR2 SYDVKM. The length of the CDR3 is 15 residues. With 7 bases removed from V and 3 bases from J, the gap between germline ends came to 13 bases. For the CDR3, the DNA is TGTGCCAGCAACCAAGAGGATCATGGGGCCAACGTCCTGACTTTC. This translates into CASNQEDHGANVLTF. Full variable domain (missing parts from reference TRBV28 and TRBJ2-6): DVKVTQSSRYLVKRTGEKVFLECVQDMDHENMFWYRQDPGLGLRLIYFSYDVKMKEKGDIPEGYSVSREKKERFSLILESASTNQTSMYLCASNQEDHGANVLTFGAGSRLTVL.

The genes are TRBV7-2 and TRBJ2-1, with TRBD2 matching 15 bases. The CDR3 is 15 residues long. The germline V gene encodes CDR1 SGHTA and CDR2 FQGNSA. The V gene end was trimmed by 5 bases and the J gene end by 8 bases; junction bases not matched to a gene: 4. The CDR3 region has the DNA TGTGCCAGCAGCCCGGGACTAGCGGGAGGTGATGAGCAGTTCTTC. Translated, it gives CASSPGLAGGDEQFF.

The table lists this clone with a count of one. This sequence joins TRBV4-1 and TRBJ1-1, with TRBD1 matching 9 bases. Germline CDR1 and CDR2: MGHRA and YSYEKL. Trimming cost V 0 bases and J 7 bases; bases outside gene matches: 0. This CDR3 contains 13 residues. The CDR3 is CASSQEGQGEAFF. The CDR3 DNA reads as TGCGCCAGCAGCCAAGAGGGACAGGGTGAAGCTTTCTTT.

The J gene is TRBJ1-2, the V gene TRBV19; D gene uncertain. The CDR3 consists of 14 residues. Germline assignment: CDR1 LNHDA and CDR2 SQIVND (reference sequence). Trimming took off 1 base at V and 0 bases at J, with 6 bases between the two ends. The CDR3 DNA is TGTGCCAGTAGTATAGTTGGCTCTAACTATGGCTACACCTTC. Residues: CASSIVGSNYGYTF.

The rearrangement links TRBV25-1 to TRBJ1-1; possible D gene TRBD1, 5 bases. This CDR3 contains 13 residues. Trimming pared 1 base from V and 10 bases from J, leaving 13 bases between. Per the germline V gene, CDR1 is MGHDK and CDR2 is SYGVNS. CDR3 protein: CASSEWSPGVAFF. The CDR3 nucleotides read TGTGCCAGCAGTGAATGGAGTCCGGGGGTAGCTTTCTTT.